The clone carrying this T cell receptor beta chain was counted a few times. Together with a sample-barcoded 5' primer, a J-beta primer mix was included in a second PCR lasting about 6 to 11 cycles. TCRdb analysed the 5' RACE reads with MiXCR anew, one entry per CDR3 protein. The profile shows about 580,000 distinct CDR3 sequences, 40% to 55% of them singletons. The entry originates in a study of blood T cells in healthy people across ages. V was cut by 0 bases and J by 0 bases, with 9 bases left in between. There are 16 residues in the CDR3. Germline CDR1 is LGHNA and CDR2 is YSLEER. This clonotype was sampled from a man older than 75 in good health. The chain links TRBV4-3 to TRBJ1-5; D uncertain. The sequenced material came from blood. The CDR3 spells CASSQDWQHSNQPQHF. Written as DNA, the CDR3 is TGCGCCAGCAGCCAAGATTGGCAGCATAGCAATCAGCCCCAGCATTTT.